This is a list of T cell receptor beta chains from one sample in a study of T cell changes during pregnancy in multiple sclerosis. The table came from immunoSEQ multiplex PCR; TCRdb's copy has only in-frame clones and leaves some out. This table holds about 76,000 clones, approximately 92% found once. The sample in question was peripheral blood, obtained after pregnancy. Receptors originate from a female donor in good health, enrolled as a control in a pregnancy study. Each CDR3 is given with its conserved first and last residue. The order of the fields is V gene, clone size, D gene, J gene, CDR3 DNA, CDR3 protein. The D gene is left open where the match is weak. Size tells how often a clone was seen (once, few, many) or the class of an expanded clone, and some rows leave it out.

>TRBV6-6|.|.|TRBJ2-7
TGTGCCAGCAGCCCTAGGACAGCCTACGAGCAGTACTTC
CASSPRTAYEQYF
>TRBV28|.|TRBD1|TRBJ1-1
TGTGCCAGCAGTCTCTCGGGGACAGGGGGTACAGCTTTCTTT
CASSLSGTGGTAFF
>TRBV11-2|.|TRBD2|TRBJ2-5
TGTGCCAGCAGCCCTAGCGGGGAGGAGACCCAGTACTTC
CASSPSGEETQYF
>TRBV6-5|.|TRBD2|TRBJ2-5
TGTGCCAGCAGTTATATCGGGGGGAGGGAGACCCAGTACTTC
CASSYIGGRETQYF
>TRBV19|.|.|TRBJ1-1
TGTGCCAGTAGTATTCCAGGGGTCACTGAAGCTTTCTTT
CASSIPGVTEAFF
>TRBV9|.|TRBD1|TRBJ1-4
TGTGCCAGCAGCGCGAGACAGGGCCTAAATGAAAAACTGTTTTTT
CASSARQGLNEKLFF
>TRBV7-2|.|.|TRBJ2-3
TGTGCCAGCAGCTTAGGGGGAGAGGGGGAGAATACGCAGTATTTT
CASSLGGEGENTQYF
>TRBV13|.|.|TRBJ2-3
TGTGCCAGCAGCGTAACAGATACGCAGTATTTT
CASSVTDTQYF
>TRBV9|.|.|TRBJ2-3
TGTGCCAGCAGCGTCCGGGACTCCACAGATACGCAGTATTTT
CASSVRDSTDTQYF
>TRBV28|.|TRBD1|TRBJ2-5
TGTGCCAGCAGTTTAAACCAGGGGGCAGCACAAGAGACCCAGTACTTC
CASSLNQGAAQETQYF
>TRBV7-3|.|TRBD2|TRBJ2-5
TGTGCCAGCAGCTTACTTGGCGGGAGGGAGACCCAGTACTTC
CASSLLGGRETQYF
>TRBV6-4|.|.|TRBJ1-1
TGTGCCAGCAGCCCCGACTTGAACACTGAAGCTTTCTTT
CASSPDLNTEAFF
>TRBV29-1|.|.|TRBJ2-1
TGCAGCCCCAGGTCCGGCAATGAGCAGTTCTTC
CSPRSGNEQFF
>TRBV5-1|once|.|TRBJ2-7
TGCGCCAGCAGCTTGTCGGAGGTAGGCGGCTACGAGCAGTACTTC
CASSLSEVGGYEQYF
>TRBV7-2|.|TRBD1|TRBJ1-2
TGTGCCAGCAGCTTAGAGGGGGCAAGTGGATATGGCTACACCTTC
CASSLEGASGYGYTF
>TRBV7-9|.|TRBD2|TRBJ2-1
TGTGCCAGCAGCCGCGGGACTAGCTCCTACAATGAGCAGTTCTTC
CASSRGTSSYNEQFF
>TRBV19|once|TRBD1|TRBJ2-2
TGTGCCAGTAGCGCCGGGACAGGGAGCACCGGGGAGCTGTTTTTT
CASSAGTGSTGELFF
>TRBV6-5|.|.|TRBJ2-3
TGTGCCAGCAGTTACTCGCAGCGGTCCACAGATACGCAGTATTTT
CASSYSQRSTDTQYF
>TRBV4-1|.|TRBD2|TRBJ2-1
TGCGCCAGCAGGCCCGCCGGGGGGTACAATGAGCAGTTCTTC
CASRPAGGYNEQFF